This T cell receptor beta chain was sequenced during a study of OX40 agonist ivuxolimab in advanced cancers. Turning to the study itself: Those enrolled were 82.7% male, with a mean age of around 60 years and ages from roughly 23 to 80. Whole-study findings and limits: Clones of CD4+ and CD8+ blood T cells grew by week 6 at doses of 0.1 to 3.0 mg/kg.

Looked up from germline, CDR1 is SEHNR and CDR2 is FQNEAQ (reference sequence). This CDR3 has 15 residues. Between the trimmed V and J ends, which lost 2 bases and 6 bases, there was a span of 14 bases. TCRdb's table, derived via immunoSEQ multiplex PCR, lists solely in-frame clones and lacks some. The data contain 75,000 to 95,000 clones, approximately 85% of them singletons. Autoimmune disease history or systemic immunosuppression led to patient exclusion. Samples were taken at baseline and on day 1 of cycles 4 and 7. About this clone: Antigen: not known.

The rearrangement uses TRBV7-9 and TRBJ2-1, with D uncertain. The sequence came from an adult with an advanced solid tumor such as melanoma, head and neck, liver or kidney cancer. Material: CD4+ or CD8+ T cells sorted from blood, obtained in a trial of the OX40 agonist ivuxolimab. The CDR3 loop is CASSLINRASNEQFF. The CDR3 nucleotides are TGTGCCAGCAGCTTAATTAACCGAGCCAGCAATGAGCAGTTCTTC. Filled out from reference TRBV7-9 and TRBJ2-1, the complete variable domain reads DTGVSQNPRHKITKRGQNVTFRCDPISEHNRLYWYRQTLGQGPEFLTYFQNEAQLEKSRLLSDRFSAERPKGSFSTLEIQRTEQGDSAMYLCASSLINRASNEQFFGPGTRLTVL.